This T cell receptor (beta chain) was found in a study of untreated major depressive disorder. About this clone: The antigen remains unidentified.

With 3 bases clipped from V and 0 bases from J, the junction kept 10 bases outside the gene matches. Germline V CDR1 and CDR2: KGHSH, LQKENI. The CDR3 totals 17 residues. The protocol was immunoSEQ multiplex PCR, while the TCRdb copy is restricted to in-frame clones and leaves out a portion. The data show about 25,000 clones, with 90% to 95% seen just once and roughly 0.72% held by the top ten. Each depressed patient was pairwise matched to a non-depressed control for sex, age, current smoking status and body mass index. Patients scored at least 18 on the Hamilton Depression Scale with DSM-IV major depression. Excluded: major illness, comorbidity, regular medication, drug use, over 100 g alcohol weekly. Whole-study findings and limits: CD4+ T cells from depressed patients used TRBV05-01 (Vbeta 5.1) more often than controls.

Sequencing was carried out using CD4+ T cells from PBMCs. J is TRBJ2-7 and V is TRBV18; 8 positions match TRBD1. This clonotype was sampled from a woman aged 25 to 39 with major depressive disorder. The CDR3 sequence: CASSPPTGTGSSYEQYF. Here the CDR3 DNA reads TGTGCCAGCTCACCTCCTACCGGGACAGGTAGCTCCTACGAGCAGTACTTC.